This entry concerns a single T cell receptor (beta chain). Its target is not known. The sample comes from a study of shared clonotypes between healthy human individuals. The CDR3 has 13 amino acids. The germline gives CDR1 SQVTM, CDR2 ANQGSEA. After removal of 4 bases from V and 3 bases from J, the junction contained 1 base not matched to a gene. The assay was immunoSEQ multiplex PCR, and TCRdb's table has in-frame clones only and misses some. Of about 980,000 clones in the sample, around three quarters were seen once. Findings and limits, study-wide: Rarefaction demonstrated incomplete sorted-subset sequencing despite large depth.

Source material: memory CD4+ T cells sorted from blood. Subset: CD45RA-negative fraction. The receptor was isolated from a man in his late teens or twenties in good health. The J gene is TRBJ2-4, the V gene TRBV29-1; 9 bases match TRBD1. Here the CDR3 reads CSVVGQGKNIQYF. The CDR3 DNA reads as TGCAGCGTTGTGGGACAGGGCAAAAACATTCAGTACTTC.